This T cell receptor beta chain emerged from a study of PD-L1 blockade in urothelial cancer. Overall study context: Males with urothelial cancer arising in the bladder constituted about 90% of the roughly 30 patients. Blood samples had a median of approximately 150,000 T cells, 75,000 or so unique TCRs, and clonality approximately 0.085.

In regard to this clone: Antigen unknown.

Profiled with immunoSEQ multiplex PCR; TCRdb holds only in-frame clones, not every one. The sample has about 15,000 clones, about 90% seen once. Study-level points and caveats: Better survival was forecast by a pretreatment blood TCR clonality below the median.

Germline CDR1 reads SGHVS; CDR2 reads FQNEAQ. Losses at the gene ends were 1 base for V and 1 base for J; bases not matched to a gene: 4. This CDR3 region has 17 residues. Locally advanced or metastatic urothelial carcinoma affected all patients. Sample: PBMCs, taken around atezolizumab (anti-PD-L1) treatment. The chain uses TRBV7-8 and TRBJ2-1; 10 bases line up with TRBD1. The receptor's source is a man over 45 with urothelial cancer. Here the CDR3 DNA reads TGTGCCAGCAGCTTAGTCAGGACAGGGGGTTCCTACAATGAGCAGTTCTTC. This codes for CASSLVRTGGSYNEQFF.